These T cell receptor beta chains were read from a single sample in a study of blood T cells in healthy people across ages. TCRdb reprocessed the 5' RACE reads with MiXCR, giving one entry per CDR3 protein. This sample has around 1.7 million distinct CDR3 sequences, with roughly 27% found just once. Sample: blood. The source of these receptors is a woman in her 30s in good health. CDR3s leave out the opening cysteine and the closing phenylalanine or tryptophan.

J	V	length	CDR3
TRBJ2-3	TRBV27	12	ASSNGQGADTQY
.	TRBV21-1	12	ASSKEAGRETQY
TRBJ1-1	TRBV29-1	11	SVSPGGNTEAF
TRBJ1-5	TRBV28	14	ASSLGETRAGQPQH
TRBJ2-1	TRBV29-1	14	SVGASGGTPYNEQF
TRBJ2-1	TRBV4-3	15	ASSPGLASSSYNEQF
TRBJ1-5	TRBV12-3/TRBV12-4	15	ASSPKVVEYSNQPQH
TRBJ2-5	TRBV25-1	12	ASSEQGRGETQY
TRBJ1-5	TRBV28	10	ASSTQYQPQH
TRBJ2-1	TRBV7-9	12	ASSLEVRWQTQF
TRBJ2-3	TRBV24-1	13	ATSDPGSSTDTQY
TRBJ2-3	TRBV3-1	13	ASSHPHPTVDTQY
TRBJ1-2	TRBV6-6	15	ASSSADGRGRSYGYT
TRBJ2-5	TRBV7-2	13	ASSQNSGAGGTQY
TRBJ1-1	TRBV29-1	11	SVRRDLGTEAF
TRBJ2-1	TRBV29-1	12	SASSGSPYNEQV
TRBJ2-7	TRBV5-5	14	ASSHRQGATTYEQY
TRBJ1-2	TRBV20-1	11	SARVSGRDGYT
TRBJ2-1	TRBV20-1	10	SVTSGSSEQF
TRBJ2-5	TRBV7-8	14	ASSLLSGRALKTQY